Listed below are T cell receptor beta chains from one sample, sequenced in a study of vaccination and CD4 T cells after COVID-19. In TCRdb, the PCR reads were re-called with MiXCR into one record per CDR3 protein. The sample carries roughly 20,000 distinct CDR3 sequences, 45% to 60% recorded once. The antigens of these receptors remain unknown. The sample comprised CD4+ T cells from blood, cultured in vitro. The receptors stem from a human donor who had recovered from COVID-19. Each CDR3 is given with its conserved first and last residue. D genes are given only for firm matches. Size values are once, few and many counts, or a class for expanded clones, and some rows have none.

size,length,J,D,V,DNA,CDR3
-,16,TRBJ1-2,TRBD1,TRBV5-1,TGCGCCAGCAGCCCCGACCGACAGGGAGCTAACTATGGCTACACCTTC,CASSPDRQGANYGYTF
few,20,TRBJ1-5,TRBD1,TRBV27,TGTGCCAGCAGTTTACGCCCTCCCGGGACAGGGGGCGAGGGCAATCAGCCCCAGCATTTT,CASSLRPPGTGGEGNQPQHF
few,13,TRBJ2-5,-,TRBV30,TGTGCCTGGAGTGCCCCAACCGCGGAGACCCAGTACTTC,CAWSAPTAETQYF
-,14,TRBJ1-5,TRBD1,TRBV19,TGTGCCAGTAGTATCACAGGGGGTAATCAGCCCCAGCATTTT,CASSITGGNQPQHF
-,14,TRBJ1-2,-,TRBV28,TGTGCCAGCAGTTCCCCCGGGACGGACTATGGCTACACCTTC,CASSSPGTDYGYTF
-,13,TRBJ2-7,-,TRBV10-2,TGCGCCAGCAGTGACCAGGGGTCCTACGAGCAGTACTTC,CASSDQGSYEQYF
few,13,TRBJ1-5,-,TRBV6-1,TGTGCCAGCATGGGGAGTAAAAATCAGCCCCAGCATTTT,CASMGSKNQPQHF
-,14,TRBJ1-2,-,TRBV5-4,TGTGCCAGCAGCCCCCGGGACGATAACTATGGCTACACCTTC,CASSPRDDNYGYTF
-,16,TRBJ1-4,TRBD1,TRBV11-3,TGTGCCAGCAGCTTAGAAGGCGACAGGGCTAATGAAAAACTGTTTTTT,CASSLEGDRANEKLFF
medium-sized,13,TRBJ1-2,TRBD1,TRBV12-3/TRBV12-4,TGTGCCAGCAGCCGGGACAGAACCTATGGCTACACCTTC,CASSRDRTYGYTF
-,15,TRBJ2-3,-,TRBV6-4,TGTGCCAGCAGTGTCGGACAAGACCGCACAGATACGCAGTATTTT,CASSVGQDRTDTQYF
few,13,TRBJ1-4,-,TRBV20-1,TGCAGTGCTAGAGGAGAGCGGAATGAAAAACTGTTTTTT,CSARGERNEKLFF
-,13,TRBJ2-5,TRBD1,TRBV11-2,TGTGCCAGCAGCCGGGACAGGGAAGAGACCCAGTACTTC,CASSRDREETQYF
-,14,TRBJ1-5,-,TRBV19,TGTGCCAGTAGTCCGGACGGCCGGAATCAGCCCCAGCATTTT,CASSPDGRNQPQHF
few,14,TRBJ2-7,-,TRBV19,TGTGCCAGTAGGGTACAGGGAACCTCTAACGAGCAGTACTTC,CASRVQGTSNEQYF
-,15,TRBJ1-1,-,TRBV6-1,TGTGCCAGCACCTACCGGGAGGACTTGAACACTGAAGCTTTCTTT,CASTYREDLNTEAFF
few,17,TRBJ2-5,TRBD2,TRBV10-1,TGCGCCAGCAGTGAGGGGACTAGCGGGAGCCCTCAAGAGACCCAGTACTTC,CASSEGTSGSPQETQYF
-,15,TRBJ2-5,TRBD1,TRBV24-1,TGTGCCACCAGTCCAAGGACAGGGGCTCAAGAGACCCAGTACTTC,CATSPRTGAQETQYF
-,16,TRBJ1-6,TRBD1,TRBV28,TGTGCCAGCAGTTTTGGGACAGGGTATCTTAATTCACCCCTCCACTTT,CASSFGTGYLNSPLHF
-,16,TRBJ1-2,-,TRBV19,TGTGCCAGTAGTTCGGTCCGGGCCGACAGGAGCTATGGCTACACCTTC,CASSSVRADRSYGYTF
-,13,TRBJ2-7,-,TRBV20-1,TGCAGTGCTAGAGTTCCAGGGTCCTACGAGCAGTACTTC,CSARVPGSYEQYF
-,12,TRBJ2-7,-,TRBV6-1,TGTGCCAGCAGTGAACAGACCTACGAGCAGTACTTC,CASSEQTYEQYF
-,13,TRBJ2-2,-,TRBV25-1,TGTGCCAGCAGTGAAAGACGAACCGGGGAGCTGTTTTTT,CASSERRTGELFF
once,14,TRBJ2-7,TRBD1,TRBV20-1,TGCAGTGCTGCGACAGGGTCTGGGATCTACGAGCAGTACTTC,CSAATGSGIYEQYF
-,16,TRBJ1-1,-,TRBV19,TGTGCCAGTAGTATAGTCCAGGGACCTACCCTCACTGAAGCTTTCTTT,CASSIVQGPTLTEAFF
-,14,TRBJ2-3,-,TRBV7-9,TGTGCCAGTTGCCGGGACCACTTCACAGATACGCAGTATTTT,CASCRDHFTDTQYF
-,16,TRBJ2-1,TRBD2,TRBV12-3/TRBV12-4,TGTGCCAGCAGAGGACTAGCGGGAACGATGTTATATGAGCAGTTCTTC,CASRGLAGTMLYEQFF
-,15,TRBJ2-7,-,TRBV7-2,TGTGCCAGCAGCTTAGATTCAGGGTCCTCCTACGAGCAGTACTTC,CASSLDSGSSYEQYF
-,17,TRBJ2-6,-,TRBV11-3,TGTGCCAGCAGCTTAGGGGACCTGAGCTCTGGGGCCAACGTCCTGACTTTC,CASSLGDLSSGANVLTF
few,17,TRBJ1-5,-,TRBV19,TGTGCCAGTAGTGGATCAAACAGGGTCAATAGCAATCAGCCCCAGCATTTT,CASSGSNRVNSNQPQHF
-,14,TRBJ1-2,TRBD1,TRBV12-3/TRBV12-4,TGTGCCAGCAATGATCAGGGGGGGTACTATGGCTACACCTTC,CASNDQGGYYGYTF
-,15,TRBJ1-4,TRBD1,TRBV28,TGTGCCAGCAGTCGCCCCACAGGGGGCGGTGAAAAACTGTTTTTT,CASSRPTGGGEKLFF
-,15,TRBJ1-3,-,TRBV6-5,TGTGCCAGCAGTTACATCACGGGGGTTGGAAACACCATATATTTT,CASSYITGVGNTIYF
-,17,TRBJ1-1,-,TRBV20-1,TGCAGTGCTAGTGGCGGGACATCCTCGGATCCGAACACTGAAGCTTTCTTT,CSASGGTSSDPNTEAFF
-,14,TRBJ1-5,-,TRBV5-1,TGCGCCAGCAGCTTGGGGTACGGCAATCAGCCCCAGCATTTT,CASSLGYGNQPQHF
few,14,TRBJ2-2,-,TRBV11-3,TGTGCCAGCAGCATCCATAGGAACACCGGGGAGCTGTTTTTT,CASSIHRNTGELFF
-,16,TRBJ2-3,TRBD2,TRBV18,TGTGCCAGCTCACAAACTAGCGGGAGCTTGACAGATACGCAGTATTTT,CASSQTSGSLTDTQYF